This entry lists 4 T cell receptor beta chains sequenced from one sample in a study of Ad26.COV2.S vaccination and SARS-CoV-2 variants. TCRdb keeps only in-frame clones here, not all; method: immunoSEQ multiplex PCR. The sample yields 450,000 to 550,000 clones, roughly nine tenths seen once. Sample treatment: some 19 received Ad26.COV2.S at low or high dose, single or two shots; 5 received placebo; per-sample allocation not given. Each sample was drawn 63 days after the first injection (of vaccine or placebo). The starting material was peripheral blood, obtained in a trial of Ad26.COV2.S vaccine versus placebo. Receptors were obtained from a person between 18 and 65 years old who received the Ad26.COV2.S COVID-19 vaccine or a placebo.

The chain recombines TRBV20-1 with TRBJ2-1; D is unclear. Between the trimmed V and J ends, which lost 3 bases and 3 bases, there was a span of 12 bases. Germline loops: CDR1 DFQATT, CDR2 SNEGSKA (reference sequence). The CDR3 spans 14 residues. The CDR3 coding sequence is TGCAGTGCTAGTGTGGTTTTTGGCTACAATGAGCAGTTCTTC. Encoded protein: CSASVVFGYNEQFF.

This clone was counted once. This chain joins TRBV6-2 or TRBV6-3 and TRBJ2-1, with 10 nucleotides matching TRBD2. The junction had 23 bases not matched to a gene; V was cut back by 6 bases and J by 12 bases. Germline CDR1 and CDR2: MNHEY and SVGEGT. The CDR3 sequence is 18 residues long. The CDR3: CASSPSAPRSSGSKVQFF. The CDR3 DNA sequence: TGTGCCAGCAGCCCCTCAGCCCCGAGGTCTAGCGGGAGTAAGGTGCAGTTCTTC.

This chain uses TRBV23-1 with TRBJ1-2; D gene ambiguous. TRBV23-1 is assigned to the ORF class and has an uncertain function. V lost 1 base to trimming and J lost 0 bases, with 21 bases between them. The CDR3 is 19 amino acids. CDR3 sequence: CASSQWAAGEYWPNYGYTF. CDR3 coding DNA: TGCGCCAGCAGTCAATGGGCGGCCGGAGAATATTGGCCTAACTATGGCTACACCTTC.

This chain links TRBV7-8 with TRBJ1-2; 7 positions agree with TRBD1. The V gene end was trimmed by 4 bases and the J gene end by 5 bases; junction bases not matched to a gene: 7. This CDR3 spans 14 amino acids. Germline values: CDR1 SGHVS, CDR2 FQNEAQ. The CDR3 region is CASSSTDRAYGYTF. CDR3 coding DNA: TGTGCCAGCAGCTCTACCGACAGGGCTTATGGCTACACCTTC.